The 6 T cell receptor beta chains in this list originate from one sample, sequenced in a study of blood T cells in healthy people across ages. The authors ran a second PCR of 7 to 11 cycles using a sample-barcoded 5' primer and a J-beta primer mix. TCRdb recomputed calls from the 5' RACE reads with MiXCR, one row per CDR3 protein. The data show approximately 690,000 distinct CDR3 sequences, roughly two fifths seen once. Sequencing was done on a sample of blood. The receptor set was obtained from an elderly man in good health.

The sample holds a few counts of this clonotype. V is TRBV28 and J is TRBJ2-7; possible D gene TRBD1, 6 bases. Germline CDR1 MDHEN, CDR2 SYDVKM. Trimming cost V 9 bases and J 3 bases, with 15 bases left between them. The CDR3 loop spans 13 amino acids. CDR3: CASLAGTYYEQYF. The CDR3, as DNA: TGTGCCAGTCTCGCCGGGACATACTACGAGCAGTACTTC.

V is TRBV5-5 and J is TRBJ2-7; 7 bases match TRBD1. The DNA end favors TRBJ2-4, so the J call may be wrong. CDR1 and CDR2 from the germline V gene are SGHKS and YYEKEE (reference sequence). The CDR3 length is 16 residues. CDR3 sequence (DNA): TGTGCCAGCAGCTTGGCCTCGTATTTAACAGGGGACATTCAGTACTTC. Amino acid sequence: CASSLASYLTGDIQYF.

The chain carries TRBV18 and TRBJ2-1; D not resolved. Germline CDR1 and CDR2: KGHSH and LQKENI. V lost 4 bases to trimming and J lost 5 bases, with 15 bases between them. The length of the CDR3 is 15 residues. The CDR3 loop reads CASSRQSNLNNEQFF. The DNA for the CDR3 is TGTGCCAGCTCACGTCAGTCCAATCTAAACAATGAGCAGTTCTTC.

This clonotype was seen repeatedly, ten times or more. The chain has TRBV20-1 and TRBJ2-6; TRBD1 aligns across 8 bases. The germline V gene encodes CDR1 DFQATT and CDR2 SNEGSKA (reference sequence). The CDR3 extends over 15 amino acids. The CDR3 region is CSVKTGGTGANVLTF. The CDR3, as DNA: TGCAGCGTTAAAACAGGGGGTACTGGGGCCAACGTCCTGACTTTC.

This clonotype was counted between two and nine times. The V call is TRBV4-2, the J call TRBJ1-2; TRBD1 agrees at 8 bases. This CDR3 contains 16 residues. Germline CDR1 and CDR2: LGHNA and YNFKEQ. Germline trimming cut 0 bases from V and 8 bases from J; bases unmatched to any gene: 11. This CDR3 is CASSQDPQGATGGYTF. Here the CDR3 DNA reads TGTGCCAGCAGCCAAGATCCTCAGGGGGCCACGGGAGGCTACACCTTC.

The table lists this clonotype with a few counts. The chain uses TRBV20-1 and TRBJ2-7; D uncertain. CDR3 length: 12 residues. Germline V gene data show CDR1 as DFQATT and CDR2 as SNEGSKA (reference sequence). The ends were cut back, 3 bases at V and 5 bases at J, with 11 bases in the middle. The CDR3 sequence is CSASGYPHEQYF. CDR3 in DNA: TGCAGTGCTAGTGGGTATCCCCACGAGCAGTACTTC.